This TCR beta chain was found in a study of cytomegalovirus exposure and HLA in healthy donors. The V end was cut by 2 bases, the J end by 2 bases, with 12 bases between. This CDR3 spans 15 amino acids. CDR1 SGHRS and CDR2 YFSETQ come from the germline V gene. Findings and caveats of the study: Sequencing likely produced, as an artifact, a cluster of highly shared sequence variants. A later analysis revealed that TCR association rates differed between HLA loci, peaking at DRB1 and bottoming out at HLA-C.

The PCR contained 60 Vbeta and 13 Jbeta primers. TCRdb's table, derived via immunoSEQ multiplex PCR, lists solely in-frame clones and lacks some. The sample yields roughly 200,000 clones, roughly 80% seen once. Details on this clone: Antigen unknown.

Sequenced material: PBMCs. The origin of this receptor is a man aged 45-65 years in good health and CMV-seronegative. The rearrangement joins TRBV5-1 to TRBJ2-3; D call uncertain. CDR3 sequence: CASSFRDPPTDTQYF. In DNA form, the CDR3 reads TGCGCCAGCAGCTTTCGCGATCCCCCCACAGATACGCAGTATTTT.